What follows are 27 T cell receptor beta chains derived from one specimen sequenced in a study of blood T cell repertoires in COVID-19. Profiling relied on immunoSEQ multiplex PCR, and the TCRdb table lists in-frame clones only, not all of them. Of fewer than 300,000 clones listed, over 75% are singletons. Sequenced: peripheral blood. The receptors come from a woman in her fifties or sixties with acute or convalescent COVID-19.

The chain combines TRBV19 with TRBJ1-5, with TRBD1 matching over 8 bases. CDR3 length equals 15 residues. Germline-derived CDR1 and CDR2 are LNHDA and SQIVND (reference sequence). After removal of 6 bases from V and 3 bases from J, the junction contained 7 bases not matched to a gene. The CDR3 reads CASRRRQGANQPQHF. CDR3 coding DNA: TGTGCCAGTAGGCGCAGGCAGGGGGCCAATCAGCCCCAGCATTTT.

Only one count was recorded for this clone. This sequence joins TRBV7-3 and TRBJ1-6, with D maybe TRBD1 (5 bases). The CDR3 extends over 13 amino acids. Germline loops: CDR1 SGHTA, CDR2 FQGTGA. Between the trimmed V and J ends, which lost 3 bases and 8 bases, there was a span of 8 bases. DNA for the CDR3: TGTGCCAGCAGCTTCCTGACAGATTCACCCCTCCACTTT. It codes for CASSFLTDSPLHF.

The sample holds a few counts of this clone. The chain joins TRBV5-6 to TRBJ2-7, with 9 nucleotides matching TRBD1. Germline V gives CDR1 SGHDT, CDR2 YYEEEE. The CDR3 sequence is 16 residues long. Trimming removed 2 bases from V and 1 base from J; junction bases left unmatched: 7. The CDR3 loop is CASSFPGTGFSYEQYF. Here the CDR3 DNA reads TGTGCCAGCAGCTTTCCCGGGACAGGGTTTTCCTACGAGCAGTACTTC.

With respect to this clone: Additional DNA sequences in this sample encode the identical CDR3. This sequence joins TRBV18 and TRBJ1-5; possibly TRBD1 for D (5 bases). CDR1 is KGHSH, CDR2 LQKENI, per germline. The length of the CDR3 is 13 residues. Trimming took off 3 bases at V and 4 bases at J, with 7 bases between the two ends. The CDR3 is CASSPQGNQPQHF. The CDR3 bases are TGTGCCAGCTCACCCCAGGGTAATCAGCCCCAGCATTTT.

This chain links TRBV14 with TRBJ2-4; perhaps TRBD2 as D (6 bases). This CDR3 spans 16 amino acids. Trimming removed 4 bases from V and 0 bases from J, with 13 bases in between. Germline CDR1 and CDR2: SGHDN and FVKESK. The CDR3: CASSPGTLLAKNIQYF. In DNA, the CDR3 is TGTGCCAGCAGCCCCGGGACTCTACTAGCCAAAAACATTCAGTACTTC.

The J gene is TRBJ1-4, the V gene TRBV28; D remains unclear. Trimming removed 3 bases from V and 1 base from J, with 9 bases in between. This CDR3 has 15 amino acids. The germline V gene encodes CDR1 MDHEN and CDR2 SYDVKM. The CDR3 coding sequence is TGTGCCAGCAGTTTTTGGGAGGTAACTAATGAAAAACTGTTTTTT. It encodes CASSFWEVTNEKLFF.

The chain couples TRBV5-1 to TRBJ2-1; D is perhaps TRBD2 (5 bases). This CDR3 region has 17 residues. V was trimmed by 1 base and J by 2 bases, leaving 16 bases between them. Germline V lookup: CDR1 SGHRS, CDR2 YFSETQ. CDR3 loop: CASSLTVGEIAYNEQFF. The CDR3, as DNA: TGCGCCAGCAGCTTGACCGTTGGGGAGATCGCCTACAATGAGCAGTTCTTC.

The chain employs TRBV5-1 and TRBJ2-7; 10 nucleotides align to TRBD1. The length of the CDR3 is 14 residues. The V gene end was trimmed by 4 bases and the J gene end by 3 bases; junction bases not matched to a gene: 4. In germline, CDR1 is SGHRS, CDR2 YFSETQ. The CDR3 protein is CASSRGQGYYEQYF. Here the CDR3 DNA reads TGCGCCAGCAGCAGGGGACAGGGGTACTACGAGCAGTACTTC.

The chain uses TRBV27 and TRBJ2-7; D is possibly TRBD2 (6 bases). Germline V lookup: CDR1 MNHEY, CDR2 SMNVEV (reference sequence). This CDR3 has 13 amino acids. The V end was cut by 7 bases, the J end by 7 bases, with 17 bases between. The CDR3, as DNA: TGTGCCAGCACCCCCTCGGGAGTAGGTGAGCAGTACTTC. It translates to CASTPSGVGEQYF.

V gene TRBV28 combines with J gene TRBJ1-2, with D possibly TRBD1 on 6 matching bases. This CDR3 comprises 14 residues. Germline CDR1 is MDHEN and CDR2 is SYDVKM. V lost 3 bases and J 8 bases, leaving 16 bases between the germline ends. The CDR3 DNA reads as TGTGCCAGCAGTTTCCGCGGGTGGGGGCAAGGCTACACCTTC. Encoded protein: CASSFRGWGQGYTF.

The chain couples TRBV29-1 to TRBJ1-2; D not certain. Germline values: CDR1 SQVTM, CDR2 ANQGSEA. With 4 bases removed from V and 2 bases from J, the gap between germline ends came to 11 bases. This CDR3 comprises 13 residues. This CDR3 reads CSVGEGGNYGYTF. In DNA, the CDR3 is TGCAGCGTTGGCGAAGGCGGGAACTATGGCTACACCTTC.

CDR3: CASSSGQGTYGYTF. CDR3 bases: TGTGCCAGCAGCAGCGGACAGGGGACTTATGGCTACACCTTC. The rearrangement joins TRBV9 to TRBJ1-2; TRBD1 aligns across 9 bases. This CDR3 contains 14 residues. V lost 4 bases, J lost 5 bases, and 6 bases stayed unmatched. The germline CDR1 and CDR2 sequences are SGDLS and YYNGEE.

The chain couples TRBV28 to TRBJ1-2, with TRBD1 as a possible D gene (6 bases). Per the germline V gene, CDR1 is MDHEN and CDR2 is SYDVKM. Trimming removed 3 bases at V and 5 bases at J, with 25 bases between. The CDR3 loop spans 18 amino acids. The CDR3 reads CASSFARTKGGDSYGYTF. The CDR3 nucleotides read TGTGCCAGCAGTTTTGCCCGGACAAAGGGGGGGGATAGTTATGGCTACACCTTC.

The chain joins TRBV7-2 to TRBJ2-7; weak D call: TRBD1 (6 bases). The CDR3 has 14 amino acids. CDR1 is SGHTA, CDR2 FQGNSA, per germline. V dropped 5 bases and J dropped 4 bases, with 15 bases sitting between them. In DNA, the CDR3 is TGTGCCAGCAGCCCGAGATCCCAGGGGTACGAGCAGTACTTC. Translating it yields CASSPRSQGYEQYF.

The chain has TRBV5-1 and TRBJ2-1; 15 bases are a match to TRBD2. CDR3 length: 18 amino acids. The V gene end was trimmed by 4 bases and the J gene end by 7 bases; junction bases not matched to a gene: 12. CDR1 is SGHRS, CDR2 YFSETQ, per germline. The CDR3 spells CASSPGLAGGRVVNEQFF. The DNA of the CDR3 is TGCGCCAGCAGCCCTGGACTAGCGGGAGGGCGGGTCGTGAATGAGCAGTTCTTC.

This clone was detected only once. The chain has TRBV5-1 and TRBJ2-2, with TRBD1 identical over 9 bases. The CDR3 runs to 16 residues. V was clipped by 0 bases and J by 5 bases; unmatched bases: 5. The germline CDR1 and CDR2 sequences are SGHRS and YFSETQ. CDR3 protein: CASSLGGQGNTGELFF. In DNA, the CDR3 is TGCGCCAGCAGCTTGGGAGGACAGGGGAATACCGGGGAGCTGTTTTTT.

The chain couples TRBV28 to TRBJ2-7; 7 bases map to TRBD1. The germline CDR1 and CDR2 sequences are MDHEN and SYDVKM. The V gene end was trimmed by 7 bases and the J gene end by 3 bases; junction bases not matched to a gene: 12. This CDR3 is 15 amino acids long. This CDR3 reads CASNPGQALIYEQYF. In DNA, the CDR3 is TGTGCCAGCAACCCCGGACAGGCCCTAATCTACGAGCAGTACTTC.

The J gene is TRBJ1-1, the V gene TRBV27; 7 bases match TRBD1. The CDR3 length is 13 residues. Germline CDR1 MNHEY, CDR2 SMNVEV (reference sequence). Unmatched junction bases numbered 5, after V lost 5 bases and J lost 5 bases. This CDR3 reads CASSDRAGTEAFF. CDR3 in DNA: TGTGCCAGCAGTGACAGGGCTGGAACTGAAGCTTTCTTT.

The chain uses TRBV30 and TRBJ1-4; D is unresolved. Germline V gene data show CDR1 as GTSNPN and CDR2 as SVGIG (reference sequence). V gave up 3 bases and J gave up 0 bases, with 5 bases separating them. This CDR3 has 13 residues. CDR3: CAWSGATNEKLFF. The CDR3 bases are TGTGCCTGGAGCGGGGCAACTAATGAAAAACTGTTTTTT.

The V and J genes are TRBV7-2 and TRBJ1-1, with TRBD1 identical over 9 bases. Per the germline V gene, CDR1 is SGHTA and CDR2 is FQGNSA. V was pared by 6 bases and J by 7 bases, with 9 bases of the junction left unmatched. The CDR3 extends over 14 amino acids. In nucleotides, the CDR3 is TGTGCCAGCAGGGCGACAGGGGGGTCGGTTGAAGCTTTCTTT. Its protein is CASRATGGSVEAFF.

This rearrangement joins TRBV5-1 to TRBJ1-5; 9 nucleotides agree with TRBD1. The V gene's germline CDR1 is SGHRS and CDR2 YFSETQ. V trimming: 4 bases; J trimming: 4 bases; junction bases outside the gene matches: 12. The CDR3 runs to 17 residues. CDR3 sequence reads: CASSPGTGISRNQPQHF. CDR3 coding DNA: TGCGCCAGCAGCCCCGGGACAGGGATTTCCAGGAATCAGCCCCAGCATTTT. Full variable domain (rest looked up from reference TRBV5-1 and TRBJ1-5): KAGVTQTPRYLIKTRGQQVTLSCSPISGHRSVSWYQQTPGQGLQFLFEYFSETQRNKGNFPGRFSGRQFSNSRSEMNVSTLELGDSALYLCASSPGTGISRNQPQHFGDGTRLSIL.

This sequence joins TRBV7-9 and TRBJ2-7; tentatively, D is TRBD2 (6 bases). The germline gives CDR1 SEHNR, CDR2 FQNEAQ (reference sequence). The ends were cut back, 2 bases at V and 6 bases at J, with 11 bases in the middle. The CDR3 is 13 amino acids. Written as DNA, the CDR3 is TGTGCCAGCAGCTTAACGGGGGTCAGCGAGCAGTACTTC. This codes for CASSLTGVSEQYF.

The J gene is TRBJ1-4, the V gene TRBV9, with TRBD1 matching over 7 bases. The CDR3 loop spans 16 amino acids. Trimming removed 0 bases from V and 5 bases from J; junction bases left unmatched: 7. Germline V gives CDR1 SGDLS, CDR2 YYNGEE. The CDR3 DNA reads TGTGCCAGCAGCGTAGGGCCGGGACAGTTCAATGAAAAACTGTTTTTT. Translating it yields CASSVGPGQFNEKLFF.

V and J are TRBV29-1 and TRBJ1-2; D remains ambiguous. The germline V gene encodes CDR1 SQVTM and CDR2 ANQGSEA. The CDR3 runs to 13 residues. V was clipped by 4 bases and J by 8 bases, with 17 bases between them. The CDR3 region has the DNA TGCAGCGTTGCGATCAGTGGTAATTCGGGCTACACCTTC. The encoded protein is CSVAISGNSGYTF.

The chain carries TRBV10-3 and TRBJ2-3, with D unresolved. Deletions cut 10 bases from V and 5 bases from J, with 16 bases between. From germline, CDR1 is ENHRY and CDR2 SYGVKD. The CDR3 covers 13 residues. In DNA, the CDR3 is TGTGCCAGCCAGACTGGAGCCGGAGATACGCAGTATTTT. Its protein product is CASQTGAGDTQYF.

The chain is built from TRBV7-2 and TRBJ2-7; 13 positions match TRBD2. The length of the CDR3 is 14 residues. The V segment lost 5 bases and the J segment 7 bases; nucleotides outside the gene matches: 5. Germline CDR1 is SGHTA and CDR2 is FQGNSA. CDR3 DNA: TGTGCCAGCAGCACGGGACTAGCGGGATATGAGCAGTACTTC. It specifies CASSTGLAGYEQYF.

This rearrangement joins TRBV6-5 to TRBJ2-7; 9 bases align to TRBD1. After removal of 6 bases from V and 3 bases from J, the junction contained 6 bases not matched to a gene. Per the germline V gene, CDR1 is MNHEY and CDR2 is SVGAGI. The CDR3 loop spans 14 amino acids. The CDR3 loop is CASRRGQGIYEQYF. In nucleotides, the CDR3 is TGTGCCAGCAGACGCGGACAGGGGATCTACGAGCAGTACTTC.